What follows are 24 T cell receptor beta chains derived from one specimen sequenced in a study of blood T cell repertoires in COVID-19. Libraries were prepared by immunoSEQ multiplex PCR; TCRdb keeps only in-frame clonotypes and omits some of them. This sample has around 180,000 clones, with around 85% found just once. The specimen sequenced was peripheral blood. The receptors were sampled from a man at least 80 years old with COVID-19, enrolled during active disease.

CDR3 sequence (DNA): TGTGCCAGCTCACCATCGGGACAGGTGGCTGAAAAACTGTTTTTT. Translation gives CASSPSGQVAEKLFF. The rearrangement links TRBV18 to TRBJ1-4; TRBD1 matches 8 bases. The CDR3 contains 15 residues. CDR1 is KGHSH and CDR2 is LQKENI in the germline V gene. Trimming at V came to 2 bases and at J to 7 bases, leaving 6 bases not matched to a gene.

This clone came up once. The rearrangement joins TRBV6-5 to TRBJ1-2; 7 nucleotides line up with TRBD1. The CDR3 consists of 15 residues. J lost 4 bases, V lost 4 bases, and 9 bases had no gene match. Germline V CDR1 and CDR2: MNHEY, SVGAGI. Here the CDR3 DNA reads TGTGCCAGCAGTTTAACGGGACAGCCCTTCTATGGCTACACCTTC. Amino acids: CASSLTGQPFYGYTF.

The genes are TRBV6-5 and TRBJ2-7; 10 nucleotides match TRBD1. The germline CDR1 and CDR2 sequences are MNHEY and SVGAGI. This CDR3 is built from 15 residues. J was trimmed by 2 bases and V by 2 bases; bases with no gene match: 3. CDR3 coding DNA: TGTGCCAGCAGTTACGGGACAGGGGCCGCCTACGAGCAGTACTTC. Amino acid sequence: CASSYGTGAAYEQYF.

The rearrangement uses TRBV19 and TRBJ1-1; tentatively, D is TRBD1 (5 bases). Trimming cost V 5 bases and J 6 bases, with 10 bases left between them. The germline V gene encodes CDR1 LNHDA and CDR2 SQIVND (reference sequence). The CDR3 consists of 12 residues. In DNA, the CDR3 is TGTGCCAGTAGTCCGCGGGACCCTGAAGCTTTCTTT. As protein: CASSPRDPEAFF.

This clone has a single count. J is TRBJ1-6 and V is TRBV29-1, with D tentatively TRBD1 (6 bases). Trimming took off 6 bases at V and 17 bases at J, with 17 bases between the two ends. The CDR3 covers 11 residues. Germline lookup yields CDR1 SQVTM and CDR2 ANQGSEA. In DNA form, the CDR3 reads TGCAGCGTCGAGGACAGCACTGGCATCCACTTT. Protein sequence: CSVEDSTGIHF.

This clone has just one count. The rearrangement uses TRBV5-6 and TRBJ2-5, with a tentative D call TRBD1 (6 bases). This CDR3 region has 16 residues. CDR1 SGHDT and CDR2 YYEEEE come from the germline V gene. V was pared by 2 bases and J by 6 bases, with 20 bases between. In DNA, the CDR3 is TGTGCCAGCAGCTTCGACGGACAGTCCTCCGGGAAGACCCAGTACTTC. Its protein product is CASSFDGQSSGKTQYF.

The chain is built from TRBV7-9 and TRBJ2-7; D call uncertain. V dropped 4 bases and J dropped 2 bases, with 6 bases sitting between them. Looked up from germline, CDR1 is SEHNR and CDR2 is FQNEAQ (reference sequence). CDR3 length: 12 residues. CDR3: CASSSITYEQYF. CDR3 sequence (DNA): TGTGCCAGCAGCTCCATCACCTACGAGCAGTACTTC.

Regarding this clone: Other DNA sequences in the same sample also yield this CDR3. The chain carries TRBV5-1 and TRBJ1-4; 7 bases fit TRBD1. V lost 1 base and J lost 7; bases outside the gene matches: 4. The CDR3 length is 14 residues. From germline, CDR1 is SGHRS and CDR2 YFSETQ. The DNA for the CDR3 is TGCGCCAGCAGCTTGAACCAGGGGGGTGAAAAACTGTTTTTT. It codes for CASSLNQGGEKLFF.

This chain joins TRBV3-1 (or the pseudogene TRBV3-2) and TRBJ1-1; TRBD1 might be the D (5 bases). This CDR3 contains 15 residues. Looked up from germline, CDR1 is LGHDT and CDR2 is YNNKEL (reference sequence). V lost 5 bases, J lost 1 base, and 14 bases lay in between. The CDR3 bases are TGTGCCAGCAGCTTCCTTGGGGGGGGGAACACTGAAGCTTTCTTT. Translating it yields CASSFLGGGNTEAFF.

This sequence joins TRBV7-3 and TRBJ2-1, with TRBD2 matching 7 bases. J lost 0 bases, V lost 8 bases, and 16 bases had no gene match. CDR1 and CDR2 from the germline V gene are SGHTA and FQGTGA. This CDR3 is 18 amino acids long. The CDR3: CASRAAGGWRSSYNEQFF. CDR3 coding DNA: TGTGCCAGCCGAGCAGCCGGGGGGTGGAGAAGCTCCTACAATGAGCAGTTCTTC.

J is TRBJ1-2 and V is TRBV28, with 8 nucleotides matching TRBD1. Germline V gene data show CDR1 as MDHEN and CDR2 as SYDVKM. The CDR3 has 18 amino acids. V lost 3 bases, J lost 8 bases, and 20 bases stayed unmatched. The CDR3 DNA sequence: TGTGCCAGCAGTTTTCCCCCGGGACAGGTATCTCGAAGGTTAGGCTACACCTTC. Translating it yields CASSFPPGQVSRRLGYTF.

CDR3 protein: CASSQSMGRGGRNEQFF. DNA for the CDR3: TGTGCCAGCAGCCAATCGATGGGGAGGGGGGGTCGCAATGAGCAGTTCTTC. The chain links TRBV3-1 (or the pseudogene TRBV3-2) to TRBJ2-1; a weak D match, TRBD2 (7 bases). Deletions cut 2 bases from V and 6 bases from J, with 20 bases between. The CDR3 is made up of 17 amino acids. Germline CDR1 reads LGHDT; CDR2 reads YNNKEL (reference sequence).

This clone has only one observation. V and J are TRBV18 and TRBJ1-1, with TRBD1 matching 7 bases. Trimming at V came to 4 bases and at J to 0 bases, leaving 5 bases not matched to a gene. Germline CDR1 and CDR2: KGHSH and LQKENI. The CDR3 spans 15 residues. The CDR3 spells CASSLGTALNTEAFF. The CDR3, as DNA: TGTGCCAGCTCACTCGGGACAGCATTGAACACTGAAGCTTTCTTT.

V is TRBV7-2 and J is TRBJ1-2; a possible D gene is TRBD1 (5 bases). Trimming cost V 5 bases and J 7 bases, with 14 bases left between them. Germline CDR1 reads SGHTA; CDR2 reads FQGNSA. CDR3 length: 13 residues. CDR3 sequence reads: CASSVGQGAGYTF. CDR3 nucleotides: TGTGCCAGCAGCGTTGGGCAGGGCGCTGGCTACACCTTC.

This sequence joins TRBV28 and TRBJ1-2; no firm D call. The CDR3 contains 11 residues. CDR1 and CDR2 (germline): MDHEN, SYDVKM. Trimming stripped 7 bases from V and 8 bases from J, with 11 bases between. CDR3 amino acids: CASTPGFGYTF. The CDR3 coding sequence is TGTGCCAGCACCCCAGGATTCGGCTACACCTTC.

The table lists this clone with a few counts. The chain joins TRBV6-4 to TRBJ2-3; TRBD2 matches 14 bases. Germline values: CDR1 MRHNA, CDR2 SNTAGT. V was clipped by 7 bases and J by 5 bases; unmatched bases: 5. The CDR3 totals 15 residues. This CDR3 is CASTPTSGGGDTQYF. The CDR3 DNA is TGTGCCAGCACCCCGACTAGCGGGGGGGGAGATACGCAGTATTTT.

The CDR3 loop reads CATNQGPNYGYTF. The CDR3, as DNA: TGTGCCACCAACCAGGGGCCTAACTATGGCTACACCTTC. This sequence joins TRBV24-1 and TRBJ1-2; D possibly corresponds to TRBD1 (6 bases). The V and J ends lost 8 bases and 0 bases respectively, with 9 bases between them. CDR1 and CDR2 from the germline V gene are KGHDR and SFDVKD. CDR3 length: 13 amino acids.

The CDR3 is CASSQESGTGVYNEQFF. Written as DNA, the CDR3 is TGCGCCAGCAGCCAAGAATCGGGGACAGGGGTATACAATGAGCAGTTCTTC. The chain links TRBV4-3 to TRBJ2-1; 10 bases map to TRBD1. After removal of 0 bases from V and 4 bases from J, the junction contained 6 bases not matched to a gene. Germline V gives CDR1 LGHNA, CDR2 YSLEER. This CDR3 spans 17 amino acids.

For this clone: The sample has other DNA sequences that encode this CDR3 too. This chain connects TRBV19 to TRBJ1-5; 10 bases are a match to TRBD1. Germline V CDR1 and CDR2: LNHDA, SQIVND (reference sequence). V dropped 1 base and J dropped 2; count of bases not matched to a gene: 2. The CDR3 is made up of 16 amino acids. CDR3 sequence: CASSIGGTGGNQPQHF. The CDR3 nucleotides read TGTGCCAGTAGTATAGGGGGGACAGGGGGCAATCAGCCCCAGCATTTT.

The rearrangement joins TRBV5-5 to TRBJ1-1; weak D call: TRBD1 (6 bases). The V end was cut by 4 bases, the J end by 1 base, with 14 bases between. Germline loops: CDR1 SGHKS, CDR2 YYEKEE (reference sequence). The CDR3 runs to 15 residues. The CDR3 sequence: CASSHGGGTNTEAFF. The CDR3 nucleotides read TGTGCCAGCAGCCACGGCGGGGGCACGAACACTGAAGCTTTCTTT. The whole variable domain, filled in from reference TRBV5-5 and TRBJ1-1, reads DAGVTQSPTHLIKTRGQQVTLRCSPISGHKSVSWYQQVLGQGPQFIFQYYEKEERGRGNFPDRFSARQFPNYSSELNVNALLLGDSALYLCASSHGGGTNTEAFFGQGTRLTVV.

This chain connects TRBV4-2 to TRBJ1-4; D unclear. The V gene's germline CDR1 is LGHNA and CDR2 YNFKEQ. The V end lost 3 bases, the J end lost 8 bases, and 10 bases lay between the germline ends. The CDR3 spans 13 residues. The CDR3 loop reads CASSQAASEKLFF. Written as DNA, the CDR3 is TGTGCCAGCAGCCAGGCCGCTAGCGAAAAACTGTTTTTT.

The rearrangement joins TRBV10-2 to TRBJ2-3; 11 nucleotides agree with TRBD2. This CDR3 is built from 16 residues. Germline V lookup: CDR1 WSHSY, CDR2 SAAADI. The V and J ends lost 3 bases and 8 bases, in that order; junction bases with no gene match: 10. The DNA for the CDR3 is TGCGCCAGCAGTGAATGGGCTAGCGGGGGGAGGGGTACGCAGTATTTT. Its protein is CASSEWASGGRGTQYF.

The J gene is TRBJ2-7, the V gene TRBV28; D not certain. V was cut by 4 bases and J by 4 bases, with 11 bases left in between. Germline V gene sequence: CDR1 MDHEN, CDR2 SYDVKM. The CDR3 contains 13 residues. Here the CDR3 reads CASSWQLFYEQYF. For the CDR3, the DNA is TGTGCCAGCAGTTGGCAGTTATTTTACGAGCAGTACTTC.

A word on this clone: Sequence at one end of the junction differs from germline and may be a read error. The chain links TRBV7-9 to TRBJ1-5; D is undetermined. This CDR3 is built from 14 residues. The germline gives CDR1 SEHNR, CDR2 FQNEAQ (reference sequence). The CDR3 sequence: CASSPPASDQPQHF. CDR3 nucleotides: TGTGCCAGCAGCCCTCCGGCTAGCGATCAGCCCCAGCATTTT. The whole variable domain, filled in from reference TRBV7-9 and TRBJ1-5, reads DTGVSQNPRHKITKRGQNVTFRCDPISEHNRLYWYRQTLGQGPEFLTYFQNEAQLEKSRLLSDRFSAERPKGSFSTLEIQRTEQGDSAMYLCASSPPASDQPQHFGDGTRLSIL.